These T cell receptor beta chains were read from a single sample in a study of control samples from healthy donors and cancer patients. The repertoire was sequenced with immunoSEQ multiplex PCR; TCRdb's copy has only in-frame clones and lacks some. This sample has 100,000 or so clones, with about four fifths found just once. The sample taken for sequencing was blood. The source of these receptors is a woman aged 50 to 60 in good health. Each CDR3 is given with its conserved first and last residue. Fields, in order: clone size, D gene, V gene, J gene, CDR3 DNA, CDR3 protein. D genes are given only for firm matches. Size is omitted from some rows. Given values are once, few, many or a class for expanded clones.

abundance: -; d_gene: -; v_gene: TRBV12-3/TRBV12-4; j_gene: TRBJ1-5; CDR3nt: TGTGCCAGCAGTACCCGGACTGTTGGGCCCCAGCATTTT; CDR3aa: CASSTRTVGPQHF
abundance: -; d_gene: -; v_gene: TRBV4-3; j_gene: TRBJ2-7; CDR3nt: TGCGCCAGCAGCCAGGGTCTTACAGGGATCTACGAGCAGTACTTC; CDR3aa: CASSQGLTGIYEQYF
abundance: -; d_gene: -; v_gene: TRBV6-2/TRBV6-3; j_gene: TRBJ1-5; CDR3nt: TGTGCCAGCAGTTACCGACAGGTCGGGCAGCCCCAGCATTTT; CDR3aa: CASSYRQVGQPQHF
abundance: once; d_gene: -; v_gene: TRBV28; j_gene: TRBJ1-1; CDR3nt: TGTGCCAGCAGTTCATCAGGGAATCTAAACGTTATGAACACTGAAGCTTTCTTT; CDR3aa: CASSSSGNLNVMNTEAFF
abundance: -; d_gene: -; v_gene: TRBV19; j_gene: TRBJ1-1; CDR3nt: TGTGCCAGTAGTATAGATCTAGAGACCCGCCTGGAAACTGAAGCTTTCTTT; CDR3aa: CASSIDLETRLETEAFF
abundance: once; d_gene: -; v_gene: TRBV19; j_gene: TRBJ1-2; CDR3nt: TGTGCCAGTAGTATGTTGGGTACAGGGTCGGACTATGGCTACACCTTC; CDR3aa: CASSMLGTGSDYGYTF
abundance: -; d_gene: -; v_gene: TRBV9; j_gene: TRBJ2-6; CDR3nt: TGTGCCAGCAGCGAGGGCGGCGGGGCCAACGTCCTGACTTTC; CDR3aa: CASSEGGGANVLTF
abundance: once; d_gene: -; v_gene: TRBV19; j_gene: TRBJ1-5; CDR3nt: TGTGCCAGTAGTAACGTGGGGGTCAATCAGCCCCAGCATTTT; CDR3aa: CASSNVGVNQPQHF
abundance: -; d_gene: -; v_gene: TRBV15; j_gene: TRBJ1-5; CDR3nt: TGTGCCACCAGCAGAGATGATGGAGGGACTCAGCCCCAGCATTTT; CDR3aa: CATSRDDGGTQPQHF
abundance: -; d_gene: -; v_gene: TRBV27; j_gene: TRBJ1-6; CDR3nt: TGTGCCAGCAGCCTCAGGACCCTTTTCTATAATTCACCCCTCCACTTT; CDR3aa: CASSLRTLFYNSPLHF
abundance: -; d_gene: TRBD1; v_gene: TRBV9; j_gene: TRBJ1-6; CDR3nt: TGTGCCAGCAGCGTAACAGGGACAGAAAATTCACCCCTCCACTTT; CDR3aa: CASSVTGTENSPLHF
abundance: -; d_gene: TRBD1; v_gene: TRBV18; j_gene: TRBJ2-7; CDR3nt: TGTGCCAGCTCACCAACAGGGACAGGGGGGTCCTACGAGCAGTACTTC; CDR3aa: CASSPTGTGGSYEQYF